The sequence of this T cell receptor (beta chain) was determined in a study of CD8 T cells in ankylosing spondylitis. The table lists this clonotype with many counts. Its antigen is unidentified. Study observations and caveats: Reportedly, disease-linked clones are significantly enriched in ankylosing spondylitis patients' matched synovial fluid. Ankylosing spondylitis blood appeared to carry a characteristic TCR beta motif of several highly homologous variants. Previous work reported some of these motif variants in the synovial fluid and blood of reactive arthritis. CD8+ disease-linked clones were present at relatively low frequencies in blood.

The V segment lost 6 bases and the J segment 2 bases; nucleotides outside the gene matches: 1. The CDR3 spans 14 residues. Germline-derived CDR1 and CDR2 are SGHTA and FQGNSA. The authors made TCR beta libraries by quantitative 5'-RACE with molecular barcodes. From the 5' RACE reads, TCRdb called clonotypes with MiXCR, one entry per CDR3 protein. The sample yields around 890,000 distinct CDR3 sequences, approximately 12% seen once. The clonotype was recovered from a male donor with ankylosing spondylitis. The chain recombines TRBV7-2 with TRBJ2-1; 10 bases agree with TRBD1. The sequenced sample consisted of blood, either unsorted or a sorted T cell fraction (not recorded which). In DNA form, the CDR3 reads TGTGCCAGCAGGGGGACAGGGGCCTACAATGAGCAGTTCTTC. Its protein is CASRGTGAYNEQFF.